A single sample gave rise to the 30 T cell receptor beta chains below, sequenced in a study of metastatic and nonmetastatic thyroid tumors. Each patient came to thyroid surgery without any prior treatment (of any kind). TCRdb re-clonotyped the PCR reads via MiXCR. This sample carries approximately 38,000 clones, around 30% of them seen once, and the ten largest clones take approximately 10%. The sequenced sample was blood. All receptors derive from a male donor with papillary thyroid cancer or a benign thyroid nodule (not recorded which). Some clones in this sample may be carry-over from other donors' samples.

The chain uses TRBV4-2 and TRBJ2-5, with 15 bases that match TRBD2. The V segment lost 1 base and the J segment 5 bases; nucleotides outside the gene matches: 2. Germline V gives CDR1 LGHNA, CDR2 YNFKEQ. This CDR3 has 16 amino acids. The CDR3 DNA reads TGTGCCAGCAGCCAAGGGACTAGCGGGGGGGCGGAGACCCAGTACTTC. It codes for CASSQGTSGGAETQYF.

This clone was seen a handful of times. Written as DNA, the CDR3 is TGCAGTGCCGCCGGTGGCTCTGGAAACACCATATATTTT. This sequence encodes CSAAGGSGNTIYF. This chain joins TRBV20-1 and TRBJ1-3; no clear D. This CDR3 comprises 13 residues. From germline, CDR1 is DFQATT and CDR2 SNEGSKA (reference sequence). Trimming removed 6 bases from V and 0 bases from J, with 9 bases in between.

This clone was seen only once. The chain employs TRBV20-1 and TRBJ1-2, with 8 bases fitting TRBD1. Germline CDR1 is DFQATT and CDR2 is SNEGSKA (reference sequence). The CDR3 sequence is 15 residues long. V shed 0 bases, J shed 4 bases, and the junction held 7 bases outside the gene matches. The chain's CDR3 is CSAREPGQESYGYTF. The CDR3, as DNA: TGCAGTGCTAGAGAGCCGGGACAGGAGAGCTATGGCTACACCTTC.

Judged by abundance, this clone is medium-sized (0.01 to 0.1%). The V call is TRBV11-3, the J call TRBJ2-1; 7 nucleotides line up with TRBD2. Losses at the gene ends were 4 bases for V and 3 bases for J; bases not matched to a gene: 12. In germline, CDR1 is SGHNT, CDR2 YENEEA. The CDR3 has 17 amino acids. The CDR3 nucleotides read TGTGCCAGCAGCTCACGGGTTGGGAGGGCCTACTACAATGAGCAGTTCTTC. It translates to CASSSRVGRAYYNEQFF.

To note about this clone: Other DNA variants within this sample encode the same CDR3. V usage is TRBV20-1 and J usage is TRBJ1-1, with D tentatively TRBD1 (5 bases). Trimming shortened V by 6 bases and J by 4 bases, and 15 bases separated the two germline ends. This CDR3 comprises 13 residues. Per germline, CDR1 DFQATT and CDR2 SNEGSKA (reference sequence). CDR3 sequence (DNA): TGCAGTGCGGGAACAGGTGCCCCCACTGAAGCTTTCTTT. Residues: CSAGTGAPTEAFF.

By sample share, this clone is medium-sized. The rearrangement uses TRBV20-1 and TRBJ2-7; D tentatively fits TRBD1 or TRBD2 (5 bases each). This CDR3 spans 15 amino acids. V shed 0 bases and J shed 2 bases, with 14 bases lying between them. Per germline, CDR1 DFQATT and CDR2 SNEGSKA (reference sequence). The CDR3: CSARDSTGTPYEQYF. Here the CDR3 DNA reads TGCAGTGCTAGAGACTCGACCGGGACCCCCTACGAGCAGTACTTC.

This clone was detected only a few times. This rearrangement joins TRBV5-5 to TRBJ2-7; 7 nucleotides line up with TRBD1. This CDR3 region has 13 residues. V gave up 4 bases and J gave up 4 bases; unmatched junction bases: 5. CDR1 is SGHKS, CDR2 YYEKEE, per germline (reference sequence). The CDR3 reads CASSQGQKYEQYF. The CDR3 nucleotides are TGTGCCAGCAGCCAGGGACAGAAATACGAGCAGTACTTC.

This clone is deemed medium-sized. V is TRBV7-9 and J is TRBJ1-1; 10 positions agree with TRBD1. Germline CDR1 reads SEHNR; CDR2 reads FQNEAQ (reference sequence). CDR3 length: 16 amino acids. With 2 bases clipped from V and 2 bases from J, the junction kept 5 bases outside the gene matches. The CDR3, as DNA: TGTGCCAGCAGCTTACGACCGACAGGGGGCAACACTGAAGCTTTCTTT. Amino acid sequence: CASSLRPTGGNTEAFF.

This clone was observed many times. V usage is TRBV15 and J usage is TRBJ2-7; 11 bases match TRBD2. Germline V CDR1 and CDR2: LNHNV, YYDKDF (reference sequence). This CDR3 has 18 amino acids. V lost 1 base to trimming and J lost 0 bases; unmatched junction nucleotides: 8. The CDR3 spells CATSRVKTSGEGSYEQYF. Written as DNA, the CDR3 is TGTGCCACCAGCAGAGTGAAGACTAGCGGGGAGGGCTCCTACGAGCAGTACTTC. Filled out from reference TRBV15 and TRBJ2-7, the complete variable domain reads DAMVIQNPRYQVTQFGKPVTLSCSQTLNHNVMYWYQQKSSQAPKLLFHYYDKDFNNEADTPDNFQSRRPNTSFCFLDIRSPGLGDTAMYLCATSRVKTSGEGSYEQYFGPGTRLTVT.

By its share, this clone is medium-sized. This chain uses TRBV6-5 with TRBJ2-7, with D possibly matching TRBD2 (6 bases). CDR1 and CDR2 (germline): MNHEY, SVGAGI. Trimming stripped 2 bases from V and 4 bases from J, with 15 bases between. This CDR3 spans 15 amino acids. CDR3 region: CASSYQLARLYEQYF. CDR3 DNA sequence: TGTGCCAGCAGTTACCAACTAGCTAGGTTGTACGAGCAGTACTTC.

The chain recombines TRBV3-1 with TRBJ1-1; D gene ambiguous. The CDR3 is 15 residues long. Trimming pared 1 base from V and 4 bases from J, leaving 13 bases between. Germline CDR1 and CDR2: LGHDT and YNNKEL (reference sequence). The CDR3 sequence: CASSQAGWSSTEAFF. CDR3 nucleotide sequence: TGTGCCAGCAGCCAAGCTGGGTGGAGTTCCACTGAAGCTTTCTTT.

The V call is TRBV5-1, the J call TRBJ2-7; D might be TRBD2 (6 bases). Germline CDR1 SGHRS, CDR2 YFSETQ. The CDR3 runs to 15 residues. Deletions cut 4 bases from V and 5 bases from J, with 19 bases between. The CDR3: CASSLDGGDRHEQYF. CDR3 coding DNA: TGCGCCAGCAGCCTGGATGGAGGGGATCGCCACGAGCAGTACTTC.

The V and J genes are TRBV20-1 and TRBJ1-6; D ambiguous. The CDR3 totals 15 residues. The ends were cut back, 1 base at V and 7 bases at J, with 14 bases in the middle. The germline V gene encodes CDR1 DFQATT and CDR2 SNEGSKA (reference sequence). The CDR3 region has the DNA TGCAGTGCTAGAGGAGCTCGATGGGCAAATTCACCCCTCCACTTT. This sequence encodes CSARGARWANSPLHF.

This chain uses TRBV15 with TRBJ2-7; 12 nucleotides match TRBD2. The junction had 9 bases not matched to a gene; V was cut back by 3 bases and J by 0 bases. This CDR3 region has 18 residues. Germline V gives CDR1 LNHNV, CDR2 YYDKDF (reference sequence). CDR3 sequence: CATSRETSGGPSSYEQYF. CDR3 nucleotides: TGTGCCACCAGCAGGGAGACTAGCGGGGGACCAAGCTCCTACGAGCAGTACTTC.

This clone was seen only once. The CDR3 sequence: CASSVTSGDTGELFF. For the CDR3, the DNA is TGTGCCAGCAGCGTGACTAGCGGGGATACCGGGGAGCTGTTTTTT. The chain employs TRBV7-3 and TRBJ2-2, with 11 bases lining up with TRBD2. V dropped 5 bases and J dropped 5; count of bases not matched to a gene: 4. This CDR3 has 15 amino acids. The germline V gene encodes CDR1 SGHTA and CDR2 FQGTGA.

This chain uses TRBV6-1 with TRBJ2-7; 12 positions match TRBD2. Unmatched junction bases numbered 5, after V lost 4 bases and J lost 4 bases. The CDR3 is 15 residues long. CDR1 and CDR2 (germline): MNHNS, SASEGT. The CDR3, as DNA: TGTGCCAGCAGTGGACTAGCGGGAGTGAATTACGAGCAGTACTTC. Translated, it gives CASSGLAGVNYEQYF.

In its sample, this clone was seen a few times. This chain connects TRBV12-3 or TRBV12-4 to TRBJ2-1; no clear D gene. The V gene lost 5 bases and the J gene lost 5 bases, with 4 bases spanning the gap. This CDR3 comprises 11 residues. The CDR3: CASSGDNEQFF. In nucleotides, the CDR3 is TGTGCCAGCAGTGGAGACAATGAGCAGTTCTTC.

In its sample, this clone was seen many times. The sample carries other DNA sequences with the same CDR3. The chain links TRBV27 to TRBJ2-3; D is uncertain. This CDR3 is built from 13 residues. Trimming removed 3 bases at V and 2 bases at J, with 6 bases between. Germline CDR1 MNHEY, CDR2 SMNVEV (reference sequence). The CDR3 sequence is CASSFGHTDTQYF. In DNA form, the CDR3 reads TGTGCCAGCAGTTTTGGGCACACAGATACGCAGTATTTT.

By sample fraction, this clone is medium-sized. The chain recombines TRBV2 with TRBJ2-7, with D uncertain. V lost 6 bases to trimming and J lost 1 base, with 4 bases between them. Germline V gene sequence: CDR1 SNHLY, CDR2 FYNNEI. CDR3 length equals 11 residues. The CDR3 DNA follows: TGTGCCAGCAGGTTTTCCTACGAGCAGTACTTC. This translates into CASRFSYEQYF.

CDR3 in DNA: TGCGCCAGCAGCTTGGACGGACGGAACTATGGCTACACCTTC. It is translated as CASSLDGRNYGYTF. This chain connects TRBV5-1 to TRBJ1-2; no clear D. V was shortened by 0 bases and J by 2 bases, with 8 bases between the two germline ends. The CDR3 has 14 residues. Germline V CDR1 and CDR2: SGHRS, YFSETQ.

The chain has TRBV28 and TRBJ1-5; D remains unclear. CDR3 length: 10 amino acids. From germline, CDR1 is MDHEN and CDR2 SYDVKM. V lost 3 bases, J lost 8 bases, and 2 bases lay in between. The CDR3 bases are TGTGCCAGCAGTTTTGAGCCCCAGCATTTT. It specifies CASSFEPQHF.

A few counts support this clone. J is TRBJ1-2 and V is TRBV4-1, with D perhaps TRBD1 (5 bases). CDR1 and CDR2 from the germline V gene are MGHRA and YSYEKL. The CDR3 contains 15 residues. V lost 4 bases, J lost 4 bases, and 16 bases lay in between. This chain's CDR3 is CASSLTGGDPYGYTF. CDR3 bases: TGCGCCAGCAGCCTGACGGGGGGGGATCCCTATGGCTACACCTTC.

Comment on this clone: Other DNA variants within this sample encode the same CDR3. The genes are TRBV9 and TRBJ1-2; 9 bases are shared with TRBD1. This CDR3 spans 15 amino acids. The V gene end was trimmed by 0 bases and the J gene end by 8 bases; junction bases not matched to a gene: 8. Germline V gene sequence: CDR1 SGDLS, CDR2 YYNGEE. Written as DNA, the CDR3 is TGTGCCAGCAGCGTAGGAGGGACAGGGAATTACGGCTACACCTTC. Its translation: CASSVGGTGNYGYTF.

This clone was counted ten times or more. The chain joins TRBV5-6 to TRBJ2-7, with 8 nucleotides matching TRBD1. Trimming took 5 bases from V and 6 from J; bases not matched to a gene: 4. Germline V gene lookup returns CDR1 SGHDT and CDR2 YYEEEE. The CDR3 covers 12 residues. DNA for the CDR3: TGTGCCAGCAGACGGACAGGGACCGAGCAGTACTTC. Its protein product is CASRRTGTEQYF.

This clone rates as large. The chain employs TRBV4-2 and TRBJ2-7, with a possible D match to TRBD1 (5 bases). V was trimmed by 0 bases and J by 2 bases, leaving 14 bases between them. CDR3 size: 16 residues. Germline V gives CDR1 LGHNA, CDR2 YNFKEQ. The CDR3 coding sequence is TGTGCCAGCAGCCAAGATTTGGGCGACAGTGCCTACGAGCAGTACTTC. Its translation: CASSQDLGDSAYEQYF.

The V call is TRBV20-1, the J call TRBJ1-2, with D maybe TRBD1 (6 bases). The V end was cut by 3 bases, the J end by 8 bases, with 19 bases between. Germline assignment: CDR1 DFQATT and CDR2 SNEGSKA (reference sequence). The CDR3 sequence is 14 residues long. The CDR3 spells CSASPGGGQLGYTF. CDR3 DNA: TGCAGTGCTAGCCCCGGCGGGGGGCAATTAGGCTACACCTTC.

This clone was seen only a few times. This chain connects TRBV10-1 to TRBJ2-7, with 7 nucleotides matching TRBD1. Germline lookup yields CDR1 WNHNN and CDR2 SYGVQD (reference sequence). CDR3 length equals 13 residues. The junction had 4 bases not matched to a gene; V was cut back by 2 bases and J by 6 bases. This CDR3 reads CASSERTGCEQYF. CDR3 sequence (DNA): TGCGCCAGCAGTGAGAGGACAGGTTGCGAGCAGTACTTC.

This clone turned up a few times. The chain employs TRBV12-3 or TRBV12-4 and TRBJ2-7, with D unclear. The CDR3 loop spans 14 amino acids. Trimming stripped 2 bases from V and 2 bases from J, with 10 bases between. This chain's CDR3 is CASSLFDTTYEQYF. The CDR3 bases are TGTGCCAGCAGTTTATTTGACACAACCTACGAGCAGTACTTC.

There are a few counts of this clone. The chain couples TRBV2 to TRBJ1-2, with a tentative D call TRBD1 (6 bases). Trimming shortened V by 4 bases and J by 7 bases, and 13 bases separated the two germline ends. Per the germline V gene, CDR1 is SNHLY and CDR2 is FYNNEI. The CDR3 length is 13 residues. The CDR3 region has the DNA TGTGCCAGCAGTGTTTCTGGGGGCAGTGGCTACACCTTC. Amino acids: CASSVSGGSGYTF.

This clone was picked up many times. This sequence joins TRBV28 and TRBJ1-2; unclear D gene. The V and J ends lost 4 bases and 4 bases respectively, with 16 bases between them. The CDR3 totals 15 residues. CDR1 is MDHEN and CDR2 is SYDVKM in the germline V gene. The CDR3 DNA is TGTGCCAGCAGTTCGAACGGAGGTTATGGCTATGGCTACACCTTC. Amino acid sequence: CASSSNGGYGYGYTF.